Sequencing of this T cell receptor beta chain was carried out in a study of OX40 agonist ivuxolimab in advanced cancers. Study conclusions and caveats: Some of the nonresponding patients also showed low levels of normalized T-cell clonal expansion.

On this clone: Its antigen is still unknown.

The assay was immunoSEQ multiplex PCR, and TCRdb's table has in-frame clones only and misses some. In the table there are 98,000 or so clones, approximately 90% of which are singletons. The CDR3 has 16 amino acids. The germline V and J ends were trimmed by 7 bases and 5 bases, with 19 bases remaining between them. The J gene is TRBJ2-6, the V gene TRBV5-7, with D unclear. TRBV5-7 falls under the ORF class, with uncertain function. The sequence derives from an adult with an advanced solid tumor such as melanoma, head and neck, liver or kidney cancer. This sample comprised CD4+ or CD8+ T cells sorted from blood, obtained in a trial of the OX40 agonist ivuxolimab. This CDR3 is CASSSCVQSRANVLTF. CDR3 bases: TGTGCCAGCTCGAGTTGCGTACAAAGTCGGGCCAACGTCCTGACTTTC.